A selection of T cell receptor beta chains follows, all from one sample in a study of a mutant IDH1 vaccine in newly diagnosed glioma. Only in-frame clones appear in the TCRdb table, and some are missing; sequencing was by immunoSEQ multiplex PCR. The data hold tens of thousands of clones, with over 75% observed a single time. No antigens are known for them. The material was PBMCs, obtained from a glioma patient whose treatment included an IDH1 peptide vaccine. These receptors originate from a man aged 35 to 55 with glioma. Each CDR3 is given with its conserved first and last residue. The order of the fields is V gene, D gene, CDR3 length, clone size, J gene, CDR3 DNA, CDR3 protein. D genes are given only for firm matches. The size entry is marked missing in some rows and otherwise reads once, few, many or a size class.

>TRBV18|.|16|.|TRBJ1-4
TGTGCCAGCTCACCACTCAAGACAGGTTCTAATGAAAAACTGTTTTTT
CASSPLKTGSNEKLFF
>TRBV5-1|.|15|.|TRBJ1-1
TGCGCCAGCAGCTTGTATTTTGCCATGAACACTGAAGCTTTCTTT
CASSLYFAMNTEAFF
>TRBV4-1|.|15|.|TRBJ1-1
TGCGCCAGCAGCCAAGAGACACCATTGAACACTGAAGCTTTCTTT
CASSQETPLNTEAFF
>TRBV5-4|TRBD1|15|.|TRBJ2-2
TGTGCCAGCAACAGAGGGACAGCGAACACCGGGGAGCTGTTTTTT
CASNRGTANTGELFF
>TRBV7-9|TRBD2|15|.|TRBJ2-2
TGTGCCAGCAGCTTAGTTAGCGGGAGAGCCGGGGAGCTGTTTTTT
CASSLVSGRAGELFF
>TRBV27|.|13|.|TRBJ1-5
TGTGCCAGCAGTTTAGGGGTCAATCAGCCCCAGCATTTT
CASSLGVNQPQHF
>TRBV4-2|TRBD2|18|.|TRBJ2-7
TGTGCCAGCAGCCAAGCTCCGCGGGCTAGCGGGAGGGGCTACGAGCAGTACTTC
CASSQAPRASGRGYEQYF
>TRBV7-3|.|16|.|TRBJ2-7
TGTGCCAGCAGCTTAACCCCCGGAAGGAACTCCTACGAGCAGTACTTC
CASSLTPGRNSYEQYF
>TRBV4-1|TRBD1|13|.|TRBJ1-2
TGCGCCAGCAGCCAACCGACAGGGGGCGGCTACACCTTC
CASSQPTGGGYTF
>TRBV5-1|.|14|few|TRBJ1-1
TGCGCCAGCAGGGAGGGGGACGGGTACACTGAAGCTTTCTTT
CASREGDGYTEAFF
>TRBV9|.|16|.|TRBJ2-1
TGTGCCAGCAGCGCCCGAGGGGCAGGCTCCTACAATGAGCAGTTCTTC
CASSARGAGSYNEQFF
>TRBV19|TRBD2|16|.|TRBJ2-1
TGTGCCAGTAGTCTTAGCGGGAGGTGGGCCTACAATGAGCAGTTCTTC
CASSLSGRWAYNEQFF
>TRBV28|TRBD1|13|.|TRBJ1-4
TGTGCCAGCGAGGGACAGGGGGCCCGAAAACTGTTTTTT
CASEGQGARKLFF
>TRBV5-1|.|13|.|TRBJ2-1
TGCGCCAGCAGCTTGGAGGCATGGGAGGAGCAGTTCTTC
CASSLEAWEEQFF
>TRBV9|.|14|.|TRBJ2-7
TGTGCCAGCAGCGTCTACGAACAGGCGTACGAGCAGTACTTC
CASSVYEQAYEQYF
>TRBV7-2|TRBD2|15|.|TRBJ2-1
TGTGCCAGCAGCTATACTAGCGGGACCTACAATGAGCAGTTCTTC
CASSYTSGTYNEQFF
>TRBV6-5|.|15|.|TRBJ1-5
TGTGCCAGCGGACCATTCATGGGGCCCGATCAGCCCCAGCATTTT
CASGPFMGPDQPQHF
>TRBV5-1|TRBD1|14|.|TRBJ2-4
TGCGCCAGCAGCCCGAGACAGGGAGAAAACATTCAGTACTTC
CASSPRQGENIQYF
>TRBV7-9|.|17|.|TRBJ2-4
TGTGCCAGCAGCTTAGGAGTGGGTTTCTTCGCCAAAAACATTCAGTACTTC
CASSLGVGFFAKNIQYF
>TRBV7-9|.|13|.|TRBJ1-1
TGTGCCAGCAGCTTGACAGTGAACACTGAAGCTTTCTTT
CASSLTVNTEAFF
>TRBV7-2|.|15|.|TRBJ2-3
TGTGCCAGCAGCTTAGCGGGTCTTAGCACAGATACGCAGTATTTT
CASSLAGLSTDTQYF
>TRBV5-6|.|15|.|TRBJ2-1
TGTGCCAGCAGCCCCCGGGACCCAACCTACAATGAGCAGTTCTTC
CASSPRDPTYNEQFF
>TRBV28|.|11|few|TRBJ2-2
TGTGCCAGCAGTGACACCGGGGAGCTGTTTTTT
CASSDTGELFF
>TRBV7-2|TRBD2|17|once|TRBJ2-1
TGTGCCAGCAGCTCGCAGGTCTCGGGAGGCTCCTACAATGAGCAGTTCTTC
CASSSQVSGGSYNEQFF
>TRBV29-1|.|13|.|TRBJ2-3
TGCAGCGCGACGGGACTCCTCACAGATACGCAGTATTTT
CSATGLLTDTQYF
>TRBV7-2|.|15|.|TRBJ2-2
TGTGCCAGCAGCTTATTGGGGGGTCTGGGCGGGGAGCTGTTTTTT
CASSLLGGLGGELFF
>TRBV7-2|.|13|.|TRBJ1-5
TGTGCCAGCAGCTTAGCGGGGGACCAGCCCCAGCATTTT
CASSLAGDQPQHF
>TRBV14|TRBD1|19|.|TRBJ2-6
TGTGCCAGCAGCCAAGAGTTCGGGACAGAAATCTCTGGGGCCAACGTCCTGACTTTC
CASSQEFGTEISGANVLTF
>TRBV25-1|.|16|.|TRBJ1-2
TGTGCCAGCAGTCCTAACCGCGCAGGGCGGGGGAATGGCTACACCTTC
CASSPNRAGRGNGYTF
>TRBV2|TRBD1|17|.|TRBJ1-2
TGTGCCAGCAGTGTCAGTCCGATACAGGGGGCTGACTATGGCTACACCTTC
CASSVSPIQGADYGYTF
>TRBV19|.|15|.|TRBJ1-5
TGTGCCAGTAATTTGGTTTCGGGGAGCAATCAGCCCCAGCATTTT
CASNLVSGSNQPQHF